The next 26 T cell receptor beta chains were all read from a single sample in a study of human T cells and chemical hapten exposure. The time point was: pre-sensitization, week 0. Treatment noted: therapeutic diphenylcyclopropenone sensitization with weekly scalp DPC. Using its own MiXCR run on the RACE reads, TCRdb lists one record per CDR3 protein. The repertoire consists of about 260,000 distinct CDR3 sequences, with 7.5% to 9% occurring once and the leading ten covering roughly 2.5%. The sample here was whole blood, taken in connection with sensitization to the hapten diphenylcyclopropenone (DPC). These receptors all stem from a woman aged 40-49 years with alopecia areata. Some clones in this sample may be carry-over from other donors' samples.

This chain joins TRBV18 and TRBJ2-7, with D tentatively TRBD2 (5 bases). Germline V gene data show CDR1 as KGHSH and CDR2 as LQKENI. CDR3 length: 14 amino acids. The V end lost 0 bases, the J end lost 5 bases, and 11 bases lay between the germline ends. For the CDR3, the DNA is TGTGCCAGCTCACCACCGAGTACTAGTCACGAGCAGTACTTC. This sequence encodes CASSPPSTSHEQYF.

This clonotype was found a few times. The J gene is TRBJ1-5, the V gene TRBV28; 7 bases are shared with TRBD1. Unmatched junction bases numbered 9, after V lost 5 bases and J lost 5 bases. The V gene's germline CDR1 is MDHEN and CDR2 SYDVKM. The CDR3 extends over 15 amino acids. The CDR3 nucleotides read TGTGCCAGCAGTAACGCGGGGGACAGTTATCAGCCCCAGCATTTT. This codes for CASSNAGDSYQPQHF. The variable domain in full, completed from reference TRBV28 and TRBJ1-5, reads DVKVTQSSRYLVKRTGEKVFLECVQDMDHENMFWYRQDPGLGLRLIYFSYDVKMKEKGDIPEGYSVSREKKERFSLILESASTNQTSMYLCASSNAGDSYQPQHFGDGTRLSIL.

This sequence joins TRBV29-1 and TRBJ2-7; unclear D gene. CDR1 is SQVTM and CDR2 is ANQGSEA in the germline V gene. V was clipped by 1 base and J by 0 bases, with 4 bases between them. CDR3 length: 12 amino acids. The chain's CDR3 is CSVEGSSYEQYF. The DNA of the CDR3 is TGCAGCGTTGAAGGTAGCTCCTACGAGCAGTACTTC.

In the case of this clonotype: A much larger clone lies one base from this, so it may be a read error. The chain links TRBV2 to TRBJ2-1; a possible D gene is TRBD1 (5 bases). The CDR3 runs to 14 residues. The germline V gene encodes CDR1 SNHLY and CDR2 FYNNEI. V was trimmed by 4 bases and J by 3 bases, leaving 10 bases between them. This CDR3 is CASSVSTGYNEQFF. The CDR3 bases are TGTGCCAGCAGTGTCAGTACAGGCTACAATGAGCAGTTCTTC.

The sample holds a few counts of this clonotype. This chain joins TRBV9 and TRBJ2-2; D uncertain. In germline, CDR1 is SGDLS, CDR2 YYNGEE. V lost 4 bases and J lost 4, with 11 bases in between. CDR3 length equals 14 residues. The CDR3 protein is CASSLTAGTGELFF. As DNA, the CDR3 is TGTGCCAGCAGCTTAACCGCTGGCACCGGGGAGCTGTTTTTT.

This clonotype was observed a few times. J is TRBJ2-7 and V is TRBV28; the match to TRBD2 covers 9 bases. The CDR3 covers 16 residues. Germline assignment: CDR1 MDHEN and CDR2 SYDVKM. V gave up 2 bases and J gave up 0 bases; unmatched junction bases: 5. The CDR3 DNA reads as TGTGCCAGCAGTTTAGGGACTAGCCTATACTCCTACGAGCAGTACTTC. Translating gives CASSLGTSLYSYEQYF.

This clonotype was recorded many times. V usage is TRBV9 and J usage is TRBJ2-7; possible D gene TRBD2, 5 bases. CDR3 length equals 14 residues. Between the trimmed V and J ends, which lost 2 bases and 1 base, there was a span of 10 bases. The germline V gene encodes CDR1 SGDLS and CDR2 YYNGEE. CDR3 region: CASSVLANSYEQYF. CDR3 DNA: TGTGCCAGCAGCGTGCTAGCAAATTCCTACGAGCAGTACTTC. The full variable domain, its missing parts supplied by reference TRBV9 and TRBJ2-7, is DSGVTQTPKHLITATGQRVTLRCSPRSGDLSVYWYQQSLDQGLQFLIQYYNGEERAKGNILERFSAQQFPDLHSELNLSSLELGDSALYFCASSVLANSYEQYFGPGTRLTVT.

The rearrangement links TRBV28 to TRBJ2-1, with TRBD1 as a possible D gene (7 bases). The V end lost 7 bases, the J end lost 6 bases, and 19 bases lay between the germline ends. The CDR3 is 15 residues long. CDR1 is MDHEN and CDR2 is SYDVKM in the germline V gene. The CDR3 reads CASTPDRVGGNEQFF. The CDR3 coding sequence is TGTGCCAGCACCCCCGACAGGGTCGGGGGCAATGAGCAGTTCTTC.

The sample holds a few counts of this clonotype. The V call is TRBV7-2, the J call TRBJ1-1; no reliable D call. The germline V and J ends were trimmed by 5 bases and 0 bases, with 13 bases remaining between them. In germline, CDR1 is SGHTA, CDR2 FQGNSA. This CDR3 spans 15 amino acids. DNA for the CDR3: TGTGCCAGCAGCCCTCTTGCCCGAATGAACACTGAAGCTTTCTTT. Encoded protein: CASSPLARMNTEAFF.

There are a few counts of this clonotype. This CDR3 reads CSAMKSDGTDTQYF. The CDR3 coding sequence is TGCAGTGCTATGAAAAGCGATGGCACAGATACGCAGTATTTT. The chain carries TRBV20-1 and TRBJ2-3; no definite D call. V lost 4 bases and J lost 1, with 12 bases in between. This CDR3 has 14 residues. Germline lookup yields CDR1 DFQATT and CDR2 SNEGSKA (reference sequence).

The J gene is TRBJ2-5, the V gene TRBV6-5; no clear D gene. Germline CDR1 and CDR2: MNHEY and SVGAGI. Trimming removed 7 bases at V and 5 bases at J, with 5 bases between. The CDR3 is 10 residues long. The CDR3 DNA is TGTGCCAGCACCGGGGAGACCCAGTACTTC. Its protein product is CASTGETQYF.

This clonotype was seen only a few times. The chain has TRBV6-5 and TRBJ1-4, with D hard to call. CDR3 length: 13 residues. The V end was cut by 6 bases, the J end by 7 bases, with 12 bases between. Germline V gives CDR1 MNHEY, CDR2 SVGAGI. CDR3 residues: CASRSEWGEKLFF. DNA for the CDR3: TGTGCCAGCAGGAGTGAATGGGGTGAAAAACTGTTTTTT.

This clonotype turned up a few times. The chain combines TRBV28 with TRBJ2-3, with D possibly being TRBD1 (6 bases). Germline V gene lookup returns CDR1 MDHEN and CDR2 SYDVKM. The CDR3 contains 12 residues. Trimming stripped 6 bases from V and 6 bases from J, with 10 bases between. CDR3 bases: TGTGCCAGCAGCTACGACAGGGATACGCAGTATTTT. Translated: CASSYDRDTQYF.

The chain recombines TRBV25-1 with TRBJ2-5; D not certain. The CDR3 totals 15 residues. Trimming cost V 0 bases and J 2 bases, with 10 bases left between them. Germline V gives CDR1 MGHDK, CDR2 SYGVNS. CDR3 DNA: TGTGCCAGCAGTGAATATGGTACAGCGCAAGAGACCCAGTACTTC. This translates into CASSEYGTAQETQYF. The full variable domain, completed using reference TRBV25-1 and TRBJ2-5, is EADIYQTPRYLVIGTGKKITLECSQTMGHDKMYWYQQDPGMELHLIHYSYGVNSTEKGDLSSESTVSRIRTEHFPLTLESARPSHTSQYLCASSEYGTAQETQYFGPGTRLLVL.

The table lists this clonotype with many counts. The chain recombines TRBV5-1 with TRBJ2-3; 8 nucleotides agree with TRBD2. The junction had 2 bases not matched to a gene; V was cut back by 2 bases and J by 0 bases. Germline V lookup: CDR1 SGHRS, CDR2 YFSETQ. The CDR3 totals 15 residues. The CDR3: CASSFQRGSTDTQYF. In DNA form, the CDR3 reads TGCGCCAGCAGCTTCCAGCGGGGGAGCACAGATACGCAGTATTTT.

This clonotype was detected only a few times. The genes are TRBV29-1 and TRBJ2-4; TRBD1 agrees at 8 bases. CDR1 and CDR2 (germline): SQVTM, ANQGSEA. The CDR3 spans 14 residues. Trimming at V came to 1 base and at J to 8 bases, leaving 7 bases not matched to a gene. CDR3 residues: CSVEAGQAGDIQYF. The DNA for the CDR3 is TGCAGCGTTGAAGCGGGACAGGCGGGTGACATTCAGTACTTC.

The chain is built from TRBV4-3 and TRBJ1-1; D gene unclear. This CDR3 spans 16 amino acids. Trimming shortened V by 0 bases and J by 5 bases, and 16 bases separated the two germline ends. CDR1 and CDR2 (germline): LGHNA, YSLEER. The CDR3 nucleotides are TGCGCCAGCAGCCAAGATTGGCCGACGGCCCGGACTGAAGCTTTCTTT. Protein product: CASSQDWPTARTEAFF.

The V call is TRBV12-3 or TRBV12-4, the J call TRBJ2-1; no firm D call. This CDR3 comprises 11 residues. V was trimmed by 3 bases and J by 5 bases, leaving 2 bases between them. In DNA, the CDR3 is TGTGCCAGCAGTTTTAACAATGAGCAGTTCTTC. Its protein product is CASSFNNEQFF.

This clonotype was counted many times. The CDR3 loop is CASSPGTSVLDTQYF. Here the CDR3 DNA reads TGTGCCAGCAGCCCCGGGACTAGCGTCCTAGATACGCAGTATTTT. The chain links TRBV7-2 to TRBJ2-3, with 10 bases matching TRBD2. This CDR3 comprises 15 residues. Germline-derived CDR1 and CDR2 are SGHTA and FQGNSA. V gave up 5 bases and J gave up 5 bases; unmatched junction bases: 7.

The chain links TRBV11-2 to TRBJ2-1; 10 nucleotides align to TRBD2. V gave up 4 bases and J gave up 6 bases; unmatched junction bases: 9. The CDR3 loop spans 16 amino acids. Germline CDR1 reads SGHAT; CDR2 reads FQNNGV. As DNA, the CDR3 is TGTGCCAGCAGCTCCGCGGCGGCTAGCGGGAGCAATGAGCAGTTCTTC. Translated, it gives CASSSAAASGSNEQFF.

The sample holds a few counts of this clonotype. The V call is TRBV20-1, the J call TRBJ2-3; TRBD2 matches 10 bases. Germline CDR1 reads DFQATT; CDR2 reads SNEGSKA (reference sequence). Trimming removed 7 bases from V and 1 base from J; junction bases left unmatched: 5. This CDR3 has 14 residues. CDR3 sequence: CSVQGTSGTDTQYF. As DNA, the CDR3 is TGCAGTGTCCAGGGGACTAGCGGCACAGATACGCAGTATTTT.

Only a few counts were recorded for this clonotype. V is TRBV18 and J is TRBJ2-7; a possible D gene is TRBD1 (6 bases). V lost 5 bases and J lost 6, with 14 bases in between. Germline lookup yields CDR1 KGHSH and CDR2 LQKENI. The CDR3 spans 13 residues. The CDR3 region is CASSRDRRLEQYF. CDR3 in DNA: TGTGCCAGCTCAAGAGACAGGCGACTCGAGCAGTACTTC.

The chain employs TRBV6-5 and TRBJ2-7; D unresolved. V was shortened by 5 bases and J by 3 bases, with 14 bases between the two germline ends. This CDR3 region has 14 residues. Per germline, CDR1 MNHEY and CDR2 SVGAGI. The CDR3 sequence: CASSVSRKYYEQYF. The CDR3 region has the DNA TGTGCCAGCAGTGTGTCTAGAAAATACTACGAGCAGTACTTC.

A few counts support this clonotype. The genes are TRBV12-3 or TRBV12-4 and TRBJ1-2; 9 nucleotides align to TRBD1. V lost 4 bases, J lost 4 bases, and 7 bases stayed unmatched. The CDR3 runs to 15 residues. The CDR3 reads CASSSTGTGSYGYTF. The CDR3, as DNA: TGTGCCAGCAGTTCCACCGGGACAGGGTCCTATGGCTACACCTTC.

This clonotype showed up just a few times. The CDR3 sequence is CASKITGTSGGNEQFF. DNA for the CDR3: TGTGCCAGCAAAATAACCGGGACTAGCGGGGGCAATGAGCAGTTCTTC. The V call is TRBV28, the J call TRBJ2-1; TRBD2 agrees at 14 bases. The germline gives CDR1 MDHEN, CDR2 SYDVKM. There are 16 residues in the CDR3. V was pared by 7 bases and J by 6 bases, with 8 bases of the junction left unmatched.

This sequence joins TRBV10-3 and TRBJ1-1; 11 bases fit TRBD1. CDR1 and CDR2 (germline): ENHRY, SYGVKD. After removal of 6 bases from V and 4 bases from J, the junction contained 4 bases not matched to a gene. The CDR3 spans 14 residues. CDR3 in amino acids: CAIRGTGGRTEAFF. Written as DNA, the CDR3 is TGTGCCATCAGGGGGACAGGGGGACGCACTGAAGCTTTCTTT.